Each of the 20 T cell receptor beta chains below was sequenced from the same sample in a study of shared T cell receptors in the human thymus. Only in-frame clones appear in the TCRdb table, and some are missing; sequencing was by immunoSEQ multiplex PCR. The table records 630,000 or so clones, 80% to 90% of them present only once. These data were also reused for a study on human thymus T cells.

Input material: thymocytes. These receptors were obtained from a boy younger than two with a congenital heart defect.

The DNA for the CDR3 is TGCGCCAGCAGCTTAGGACAGCCCGAAGAGACCCAGTACTTC. Its protein product is CASSLGQPEETQYF. The chain carries TRBV5-1 and TRBJ2-5; tentative D call: TRBD1 (6 bases). The germline gives CDR1 SGHRS, CDR2 YFSETQ. The CDR3 spans 14 residues. V shed 2 bases and J shed 3 bases, with 11 bases lying between them.

This chain connects TRBV19 to TRBJ1-5; D gene ambiguous. The germline gives CDR1 LNHDA, CDR2 SQIVND (reference sequence). The CDR3 covers 13 residues. Between the trimmed V and J ends, which lost 7 bases and 1 base, there was a span of 8 bases. CDR3 in amino acids: CASTLGSNQPQHF. CDR3 sequence (DNA): TGTGCCAGTACCCTAGGCAGCAATCAGCCCCAGCATTTT.

The chain couples TRBV4-2 to TRBJ1-3; D unresolved. Per the germline V gene, CDR1 is LGHNA and CDR2 is YNFKEQ. CDR3 size: 14 residues. V was pared by 3 bases and J by 0 bases, with 6 bases between. The DNA of the CDR3 is TGTGCCAGCAGCCAGGCAGACTCTGGAAACACCATATATTTT. Its translation is CASSQADSGNTIYF.

V usage is TRBV6-5 and J usage is TRBJ1-1, with TRBD1 matching over 10 bases. This CDR3 is 14 amino acids long. Losses at the gene ends were 4 bases for V and 6 bases for J; bases not matched to a gene: 5. Germline loops: CDR1 MNHEY, CDR2 SVGAGI. The CDR3 spells CASSWDRGSSEAFF. CDR3 nucleotide sequence: TGTGCCAGCAGTTGGGACAGGGGTTCATCTGAAGCTTTCTTT.

The rearrangement links TRBV10-2 to TRBJ2-2; D not certain. This CDR3 contains 11 residues. Germline-derived CDR1 and CDR2 are WSHSY and SAAADI. The V end was cut by 6 bases, the J end by 4 bases, with 3 bases between. The CDR3 loop reads CASSVTGELFF. The CDR3, as DNA: TGCGCCAGCAGCGTCACCGGGGAGCTGTTTTTT.

The chain employs TRBV5-1 and TRBJ2-1, with 12 bases that match TRBD2. CDR1 SGHRS and CDR2 YFSETQ come from the germline V gene. This CDR3 contains 17 residues. Trimming cost V 0 bases and J 10 bases; bases outside gene matches: 11. CDR3 protein: CASSLALGLAGLDEQFF. CDR3 nucleotide sequence: TGCGCCAGCAGCTTGGCCTTGGGACTAGCGGGCCTGGACGAGCAGTTCTTC.

This clone appeared a single time. V and J are TRBV5-1 and TRBJ1-6, with D maybe TRBD1 (5 bases). The CDR3 spans 15 residues. Trimming pared 4 bases from V and 5 bases from J, leaving 13 bases between. CDR1 is SGHRS, CDR2 YFSETQ, per germline. Here the CDR3 DNA reads TGCGCCAGCAGCCCCCTTGAGACAGATAATTCACCCCTCCACTTT. It specifies CASSPLETDNSPLHF.

The gene calls are TRBV5-1 and TRBJ1-1; tentatively, D is TRBD1 (6 bases). Germline CDR1 SGHRS, CDR2 YFSETQ. The CDR3 totals 16 residues. Trimming took 0 bases from V and 1 from J, leaving 13 bases between them. The CDR3 reads CASSLAMGGPNTEAFF. The CDR3 bases are TGCGCCAGCAGCTTGGCCATGGGGGGGCCGAACACTGAAGCTTTCTTT. Looking up the rest from reference TRBV5-1 and TRBJ1-1 gives the full variable domain: KAGVTQTPRYLIKTRGQQVTLSCSPISGHRSVSWYQQTPGQGLQFLFEYFSETQRNKGNFPGRFSGRQFSNSRSEMNVSTLELGDSALYLCASSLAMGGPNTEAFFGQGTRLTVV.

Notes on this clone: One junction end does not reproduce the germline sequence, and a read error may be involved. This CDR3 is CASSVFGGEGEQCF. The CDR3 region has the DNA TGTGCCAGCAGCGTATTTGGAGGGGAGGGGGAACAGTGCTTC. The chain has TRBV9 and TRBJ2-7, with D possibly matching TRBD2 (7 bases). The CDR3 is made up of 14 amino acids. Looked up from germline, CDR1 is SGDLS and CDR2 is YYNGEE.

The chain employs TRBV7-9 and TRBJ1-1, with D unresolved. Trimming left V 5 bases short and J 2 bases short, with 12 bases between. The CDR3 has 14 residues. Germline CDR1 is SEHNR and CDR2 is FQNEAQ (reference sequence). CDR3 DNA: TGTGCCAGCAGCCCAATGGGCTTCAACACTGAAGCTTTCTTT. Its protein is CASSPMGFNTEAFF.

The CDR3 is CSATSGRTFF. The DNA of the CDR3 is TGCAGTGCCACTAGCGGGAGAACGTTCTTC. V usage is TRBV20-1 and J usage is TRBJ2-1, with 11 bases matching TRBD2. Germline loops: CDR1 DFQATT, CDR2 SNEGSKA (reference sequence). This CDR3 has 10 amino acids. V was pared by 6 bases and J by 15 bases, with 4 bases of the junction left unmatched.

CDR3 residues: CASSYSQGTSNYGYTF. CDR3 bases: TGTGCCAGCAGTTACTCGCAGGGAACTTCTAACTATGGCTACACCTTC. The chain has TRBV6-5 and TRBJ1-2; maybe TRBD1 (5 bases). Trimming left V 0 bases short and J 0 bases short, with 11 bases between. The V gene's germline CDR1 is MNHEY and CDR2 SVGAGI. CDR3 size: 16 residues.

This chain joins TRBV7-7 and TRBJ2-2, with TRBD2 as a possible D gene (6 bases). This CDR3 comprises 14 residues. Germline V gives CDR1 SSHAT, CDR2 FNYEAQ (reference sequence). This CDR3 reads CAITGGTNTGELFF. The DNA for the CDR3 is TGTGCTATAACAGGAGGGACGAACACCGGGGAGCTGTTTTTT.

In its sample, this clone was seen once. The rearrangement joins TRBV5-1 to TRBJ2-7; 9 positions agree with TRBD2. With V trimmed by 1 base and J by 0 bases, 8 bases remained unmatched. The CDR3 is made up of 17 amino acids. CDR1 is SGHRS, CDR2 YFSETQ, per germline. CDR3 DNA: TGCGCCAGCAGCTTGCGAGCGGGGGGCCCCGACTCCTACGAGCAGTACTTC. This sequence encodes CASSLRAGGPDSYEQYF.

A single count supports this clone. The same CDR3 also results from other DNA sequences found in this sample. This chain links TRBV28 with TRBJ1-6; TRBD1 matches 8 bases. The V segment lost 1 base and the J segment 13 bases; nucleotides outside the gene matches: 15. There are 17 residues in the CDR3. Germline CDR1 is MDHEN and CDR2 is SYDVKM. The DNA for the CDR3 is TGTGCCAGCAGTTTATTGGGTCGGACAGGGCACACTTCCCCCCTCCACTTT. The encoded protein is CASSLLGRTGHTSPLHF. The full variable domain, its missing parts supplied by reference TRBV28 and TRBJ1-6, is DVKVTQSSRYLVKRTGEKVFLECVQDMDHENMFWYRQDPGLGLRLIYFSYDVKMKEKGDIPEGYSVSREKKERFSLILESASTNQTSMYLCASSLLGRTGHTSPLHFGNGTRLTVT.

The chain links TRBV6-5 to TRBJ2-1; the D gene is possibly TRBD1 (6 bases). Germline CDR1 MNHEY, CDR2 SVGAGI. CDR3 length: 15 residues. V lost 0 bases and J 8 bases, leaving 14 bases between the germline ends. The CDR3 sequence is CASSYSMQGIYEQFF. The CDR3, as DNA: TGTGCCAGCAGTTACTCGATGCAGGGGATCTATGAGCAGTTCTTC.

V gene TRBV9 combines with J gene TRBJ1-2, with TRBD1 matching over 9 bases. The V and J ends lost 3 bases and 5 bases, in that order; junction bases with no gene match: 11. Germline CDR1 and CDR2: SGDLS and YYNGEE. CDR3 length: 16 residues. The CDR3, as DNA: TGTGCCAGCAGCGGACCGGACAGGGGTAACTCTTATGGCTACACCTTC. As protein: CASSGPDRGNSYGYTF.

This clone was recorded only once. The chain combines TRBV5-8 with TRBJ1-2; TRBD1 might be the D (6 bases). The germline V gene encodes CDR1 SGHTS and CDR2 YDEGEE. This CDR3 region has 16 residues. V dropped 6 bases and J dropped 8 bases, with 26 bases sitting between them. The CDR3 reads CASTHPPPHRVLGYTF. The CDR3 DNA reads as TGTGCCAGCACCCACCCCCCGCCGCACAGGGTTTTAGGCTACACCTTC.

This chain uses TRBV2 with TRBJ2-3, with 9 bases identical to TRBD2. The germline CDR1 and CDR2 sequences are SNHLY and FYNNEI. The CDR3 consists of 15 residues. J gave up 2 bases and V 6 bases, and 6 bases lay outside the gene matches. The CDR3 reads CASRHSGSPTDTQYF. The CDR3 DNA reads as TGTGCCAGCAGACATAGCGGGAGTCCCACAGATACGCAGTATTTT. Full variable domain (outside the CDR3, taken from reference TRBV2 and TRBJ2-3): EPEVTQTPSHQVTQMGQEVILRCVPISNHLYFYWYRQILGQKVEFLVSFYNNEISEKSEIFDDQFSVERPDGSNFTLKIRSTKLEDSAMYFCASRHSGSPTDTQYFGPGTRLTVL.

This clone was observed a few times. The V call is TRBV6-6, the J call TRBJ1-1, with D maybe TRBD1 (6 bases). The V gene lost 8 bases and the J gene lost 2 bases, with 12 bases spanning the gap. The V gene's germline CDR1 is MNHNY and CDR2 SVGAGI (reference sequence). The CDR3 covers 13 residues. CDR3 residues: CASRGQSNTEAFF. For the CDR3, the DNA is TGTGCCAGCCGCGGACAGTCAAACACTGAAGCTTTCTTT.